This T cell receptor beta chain originates from a study of PD-L1 blockade in urothelial cancer (dated by TCRdb to 2015 to 2018). About the study as a whole: Every patient began therapy in 2014 and was given atezolizumab 1,200 mg intravenously every 3 weeks. Durable clinical benefit was achieved by nine patients and was not achieved by 20 patients. About 90% of the 29 patients were males with bladder-origin urothelial cancer, and about 65% of the roughly 30 reported a prior smoking history. In the same patients who had TCR sequencing, pretreatment tumors also underwent whole exome sequencing and RNA sequencing. TCR sequencing covered pretreatment tumor samples and matched, serially collected peripheral blood taken before and after atezolizumab treatment. Blood samples were analyzed 3 weeks after the start of treatment (second dose) and 6 weeks after the start of treatment. Patients had an ECOG performance status of 0 or 1 and had received between 0 and 3 prior chemotherapy regimens. A median of around 150,000 T cells and 80,000 to 100,000 unique TCRs was obtained from blood samples, and a median clonality of approximately 0.08 was observed. Pretreatment blood TCR-seq was available for 30 or so patients, at least one posttreatment blood collection was obtained for some 25 patients, and tumor TCR-seq was available for some 25 patients. The study was an exploratory multi-omic analysis of somatic, immune and clinical correlates of response to PD-L1 blockade with atezolizumab in urothelial cancer. Durable clinical benefit was defined as a progression-free survival longer than 6 months, and TCR features were additionally tested against progression-free survival and overall survival.

Synthetic TCR analog templates were spiked into each PCR to estimate absolute template abundance from read counts. Using the immunoSEQ assay, TCRbeta CDR3 regions were amplified from genomic DNA with bias-controlled V and J gene primers. Rearranged TCRbeta segments were sequenced at approximately 20X coverage. As for the authors' bioinformatics: Sequencing errors were corrected by clustering, and CDR3s were annotated against IMGT so that V, D and J genes could be assigned. Only productive TCRbeta rearrangements were used in downstream analyses, excluding out-of-frame or stop-codon sequences. To compute clonality, Shannon entropy was normalized by the log of the number of unique productive sequences and then subtracted from one. Clones differing between time points or between blood and tumor were identified by Fisher's exact test with Benjamini-Hochberg correction at adjusted p below 0.01. TCRdb holds this immuneACCESS table with in-frame rearrangements only. Some clones are missing; in checked studies, unresolved V genes explain under half, and the rest has no known cause. That table gives V, J and clone size, and the DNA gave D and trimming. Here the sample has approximately 100,000 clones; around 85% occur a single time. The ten largest make up roughly 2.3% of the sample.

The V end loses 0 bases and the J end loses 5 bases, and a stretch of 4 bases separates them. From a lookup of the germline V gene (reference sequence), CDR1 and CDR2 are LNHNV and YYDKDF. The CDR3 starts with the cysteine, ends with the phenylalanine, and has 12 residues. The only DNA kept is the CDR3, 36 bases in frame from the first base. Results the study describes overall, beyond this receptor: Because the sample size was small (n of about 29) and many of the analyses were exploratory, the results are meant to be hypothesis-generating. A pretreatment peripheral blood TCR clonality below the median was linked to improved progression-free and overall survival. At 3 weeks after the start of treatment, tumor-associated TCR clones in peripheral blood had expanded more in patients with durable benefit (n ≈ 20, p = 0.022).

The cohort included some 30 patients with locally advanced or metastatic urothelial carcinoma who were treated at Memorial Sloan Kettering on a trial protocol. Peripheral blood mononuclear cells were collected pretreatment and during treatment, with between 1 and 8 total time points obtained per patient. The Qiagen DNeasy Blood extraction kit was used to purify genomic DNA from total PBMCs and tumor samples. PBMCs were collected pretreatment and during treatment, and were isolated and stored as previously described. As concerns this clone: The antigen this receptor binds is unknown. Base quality data are lacking; no much larger clone is found one base away.

The sample here was PBMCs, taken around atezolizumab (anti-PD-L1) treatment. Recombination connected TRBV15 to TRBJ1-2, with the D segment identity uncertain. The sequence derives from a man aged 45-65 years with urothelial cancer. The CDR3 region has the sequence CATSRDAYGYTF. The DNA is as follows: TGTGCCACCAGCAGAGACGCGTATGGCTACACCTTC.